This entry lists 27 T cell receptor beta chains sequenced from one sample in a study of T cells in Graves' hyperthyroidism and ophthalmopathy. The source material, RNA transcripts, was used to amplify TCR beta CDR3 regions. The study used the HTBI primer set for a first-round RT-PCR of the TCR CDR3. TCRdb analysed the multiplex PCR reads with MiXCR anew, one entry per CDR3 protein. The data hold hundreds of thousands of distinct CDR3 sequences, with 30% to 40% observed a single time. What was sequenced was blood. These receptors were obtained from a woman in her thirties or forties with Graves' hyperthyroidism.

V gene TRBV7-3 combines with J gene TRBJ2-2, with 9 bases matching TRBD1. The CDR3 consists of 16 residues. CDR1 SGHTA and CDR2 FQGTGA come from the germline V gene. The V gene end was trimmed by 2 bases and the J gene end by 4 bases; junction bases not matched to a gene: 5. CDR3 region: CASSLQQGAGTGELFF. CDR3 sequence (DNA): TGTGCCAGCAGCTTACAACAGGGGGCCGGCACCGGGGAGCTGTTTTTT.

The CDR3 region is CASSPGQNSGANVLTF. The CDR3 DNA follows: TGTGCCAGCAGCCCGGGCCAAAACTCTGGGGCCAACGTCCTGACTTTC. V gene TRBV7-2 combines with J gene TRBJ2-6; D remains unclear. Trimming removed 5 bases at V and 0 bases at J, with 11 bases between. Germline V gene data show CDR1 as SGHTA and CDR2 as FQGNSA. This CDR3 has 16 amino acids.

Concerning this clonotype: It is likely a read error, because the conserved phenylalanine at the end of the CDR3 is missing. No DNA is shown, since the ends of the CDR3 on it are uncertain; the CDR3 is the one TCRdb lists. This chain uses TRBV7-2 with TRBJ1-2; the tabulated D call, TRBD1, remains unverified against the DNA. The germline gives CDR1 SGHTA, CDR2 FQGNSA. The CDR3 spans 14 amino acids, including both terminal residues. The CDR3 region is CASTPSGQNYGYAL.

The sample holds many counts of this clonotype. DNA of the CDR3: TGCAGCGTTGTGGGCGGATCCACAGATACGCAGTATTTT. Residues: CSVVGGSTDTQYF. V gene TRBV29-1 combines with J gene TRBJ2-3; D is uncertain. V lost 4 bases to trimming and J lost 2 bases, with 10 bases between them. Germline loops: CDR1 SQVTM, CDR2 ANQGSEA. The length of the CDR3 is 13 residues.

This clonotype was picked up many times. CDR3 protein: CASSPMGGRAYEQYF. DNA for the CDR3: TGTGCCAGCAGCCCCATGGGCGGGAGGGCCTACGAGCAGTACTTC. V and J are TRBV7-2 and TRBJ2-7, with 9 bases matching TRBD2. The CDR3 length is 15 residues. Per the germline V gene, CDR1 is SGHTA and CDR2 is FQGNSA. V trimming: 5 bases; J trimming: 2 bases; junction bases outside the gene matches: 7.

At least ten counts were recorded for this clonotype. Germline and junction disagree at one end, which may indicate a read error. The gene calls are TRBV27 and TRBJ2-5; possibly TRBD1 or TRBD2 for D (5 bases each). Germline CDR1 is MNHEY and CDR2 is SMNVEV (reference sequence). The CDR3 length is 13 residues. The CDR3 DNA reads TGTGCCAGCAGCTTATGGGGCGGGGAGACCCAGTACTTC. Its protein is CASSLWGGETQYF.

This clonotype was seen more than once but under ten times. The genes are TRBV20-1 and TRBJ2-5; D remains unclear. The CDR3 totals 15 residues. Per the germline V gene, CDR1 is DFQATT and CDR2 is SNEGSKA (reference sequence). Deletions cut 0 bases from V and 5 bases from J, with 16 bases between. The CDR3 spells CSARDNLVIRETQYF. CDR3 coding DNA: TGCAGTGCTAGAGATAATTTGGTGATTAGGGAGACCCAGTACTTC.

Ten or more counts support this clonotype. The V call is TRBV20-1, the J call TRBJ2-7; D ambiguous. The CDR3 covers 15 residues. Trimming left V 2 bases short and J 0 bases short, with 14 bases between. Germline V gene sequence: CDR1 DFQATT, CDR2 SNEGSKA (reference sequence). CDR3 nucleotides: TGCAGTGCTAGACCCTACTTCTTAAGCTCCTACGAGCAGTACTTC. Its protein product is CSARPYFLSSYEQYF.

In this sample, this clonotype turned up many times. The J gene is TRBJ2-7, the V gene TRBV2; tentative D call: TRBD1 (6 bases). The germline V gene encodes CDR1 SNHLY and CDR2 FYNNEI. The CDR3 contains 12 residues. V dropped 8 bases and J dropped 2 bases, with 10 bases sitting between them. Here the CDR3 reads CASSDRTYEQYF. DNA of the CDR3: TGTGCCAGCTCCGACAGGACCTACGAGCAGTACTTC.

Details on this clonotype: A read error may account for a junction end that differs from germline. The genes are TRBV7-9 and TRBJ2-7, with 9 nucleotides matching TRBD2. CDR1 and CDR2 (germline): SEHNR, FQNEAQ (reference sequence). The CDR3 is 15 amino acids. The CDR3 protein is CASSPNSGSGYEQCF. The CDR3 DNA reads as TGTGCCAGCAGCCCAAATAGCGGGAGCGGATACGAGCAGTGCTTC.

With regard to this clonotype: A much larger clone is a single base away; this may be a read error. This rearrangement joins TRBV10-1 to TRBJ1-4; D not certain. Germline CDR1 is WNHNN and CDR2 is SYGVQD (reference sequence). This CDR3 is 14 amino acids long. The CDR3 DNA sequence: TGCGCCAGCAGTGAGGGGCAGATAAATGAAAACCTGTTTTTT. Translated, it gives CASSEGQINENLFF.

The chain links TRBV6-2 or TRBV6-3 to TRBJ1-2, with D unresolved. CDR1 MNHEY and CDR2 SVGEGT come from the germline V gene. The CDR3 length is 14 residues. The ends were cut back, 4 bases at V and 4 bases at J, with 13 bases in the middle. The CDR3 sequence: CASSSYRTGYGYTF. The CDR3 nucleotides are TGTGCCAGCAGTTCCTATAGGACGGGCTATGGCTACACCTTC.

This clonotype showed up many times. This sequence joins TRBV20-1 and TRBJ1-3; TRBD1 is a possible D gene (5 bases). The CDR3 contains 14 residues. V gave up 5 bases and J gave up 0 bases, with 11 bases separating them. Germline lookup yields CDR1 DFQATT and CDR2 SNEGSKA (reference sequence). This CDR3 reads CSAHGGVSGNTIYF. The CDR3 DNA reads as TGCAGTGCTCACGGGGGGGTCTCTGGAAACACCATATATTTT.

The V call is TRBV10-3, the J call TRBJ1-2; no firm D call. V was pared by 2 bases and J by 4 bases, with 8 bases between. Germline V gene lookup returns CDR1 ENHRY and CDR2 SYGVKD. The CDR3 sequence is 13 residues long. The DNA for the CDR3 is TGTGCCATCAGTGAGACAGACATCTATGGCTACACCTTC. Translated, it gives CAISETDIYGYTF.

This clonotype was recorded many times. An end of the junction differs from the germline gene, which may be a read error. The chain employs TRBV7-7 and TRBJ2-5, with D possibly being TRBD2 (6 bases). CDR1 SSHAT and CDR2 FNYEAQ come from the germline V gene (reference sequence). The CDR3 sequence is 14 residues long. The CDR3 loop is CASSRLDALETQYF. CDR3 nucleotides: TGTGCTAGCAGCCGACTAGACGCGTTAGAGACCCAGTACTTC.

This clonotype was counted ten times or more. The J gene is TRBJ2-7, the V gene TRBV2; TRBD1 or TRBD2 may be the D gene (5 bases each). This CDR3 is built from 14 residues. Germline V CDR1 and CDR2: SNHLY, FYNNEI. V lost 0 bases, J lost 2 bases, and 8 bases lay in between. Written as DNA, the CDR3 is TGTGCCAGCAGTGAAGCGGGGGAGACCTACGAGCAGTACTTC. Translated: CASSEAGETYEQYF. The complete variable domain, with remaining parts taken from reference TRBV2 and TRBJ2-7, reads EPEVTQTPSHQVTQMGQEVILRCVPISNHLYFYWYRQILGQKVEFLVSFYNNEISEKSEIFDDQFSVERPDGSNFTLKIRSTKLEDSAMYFCASSEAGETYEQYFGPGTRLTVT.

This clonotype showed up many times. V usage is TRBV7-2 and J usage is TRBJ2-5; D might be TRBD1 or TRBD2, each matching 5 bases. CDR3 length equals 13 residues. Germline V gene sequence: CDR1 SGHTA, CDR2 FQGNSA. Trimming took off 6 bases at V and 1 base at J, with 9 bases between the two ends. CDR3 region: CASSGGSQETQYF. CDR3 DNA: TGTGCCAGCAGTGGGGGAAGCCAAGAGACCCAGTACTTC. The full variable domain, with the rest looked up from reference TRBV7-2 and TRBJ2-5, is GAGVSQSPSNKVTEKGKDVELRCDPISGHTALYWYRQSLGQGLEFLIYFQGNSAPDKSGLPSDRFSAERTGGSVSTLTIQRTQQEDSAVYLCASSGGSQETQYFGPGTRLLVL.

This clonotype was counted only a few times. Since no conserved phenylalanine or tryptophan closes the CDR3, a read error is the likely cause. This rearrangement joins TRBV13 to TRBJ2-7; TRBD2 is a possible D gene (6 bases). V was clipped by 4 bases and J by 7 bases, with 14 bases between them. Germline loops: CDR1 PRHDT, CDR2 FYEKMQ (reference sequence). CDR3 length equals 13 residues. The DNA of the CDR3 is TGTGCCAGCAGCTCTCAGGGAGGTCGGGAGCAGTACTCC. Translating gives CASSSQGGREQYS.

This chain uses TRBV10-3 with TRBJ1-5; D call uncertain. V lost 2 bases and J 5 bases, leaving 7 bases between the germline ends. This CDR3 has 13 amino acids. CDR1 is ENHRY, CDR2 SYGVKD, per germline. CDR3 sequence (DNA): TGTGCCATCAGTGAGAAAGTGGATCAGCCCCAGCATTTT. Its protein product is CAISEKVDQPQHF.

This clonotype was detected many times. V and J are TRBV5-6 and TRBJ1-2, with D uncertain. The germline V gene has CDR1 SGHDT and CDR2 YYEEEE. V was shortened by 1 base and J by 0 bases, with 4 bases between the two germline ends. The length of the CDR3 is 13 residues. The CDR3 protein is CASSLRSNYGYTF. The CDR3 DNA reads as TGTGCCAGCAGCTTGAGATCTAACTATGGCTACACCTTC.

This clonotype was detected ten times or more. The CDR3 sequence: CSVEDERVRGYTF. DNA for the CDR3: TGCAGCGTTGAAGATGAGAGGGTACGAGGCTACACCTTC. The V gene is TRBV29-1, the J gene TRBJ1-2; D remains ambiguous. Trimming left V 0 bases short and J 8 bases short, with 13 bases between. Germline V gene sequence: CDR1 SQVTM, CDR2 ANQGSEA. The length of the CDR3 is 13 residues.

This clonotype has only one observation. A single base separates this from a much larger clone, so it may be a read error. This chain joins TRBV25-1 and TRBJ1-1; a weak D match, TRBD1 (6 bases). Germline V gene lookup returns CDR1 MGHDK and CDR2 SYGVNS. The CDR3 consists of 12 residues. CDR3: CVSGGLGTEAFF. The CDR3 DNA sequence: TGTGTCAGCGGGGGGCTGGGCACTGAAGCTTTCTTT.

Remarks on this clonotype: This could be a read error, since a much larger clone is one nucleotide away. This chain joins TRBV10-2 and TRBJ1-1; D remains ambiguous. Deletions cut 4 bases from V and 1 base from J, with 10 bases between. Germline lookup yields CDR1 WSHSY and CDR2 SAAADI. The CDR3 contains 14 residues. This chain's CDR3 is CASSGPGKNTEAFF. The CDR3 nucleotides read TGCGCCAGCAGTGGGCCCGGTAAGAACACTGAAGCTTTCTTT.

This clonotype was found once. A much larger clone differs by one base, so this may be a read error. The rearrangement uses TRBV7-2 and TRBJ1-1; the D is unclear. Per germline, CDR1 SGHTA and CDR2 FQGNSA. CDR3 length: 16 residues. Trimming shortened V by 2 bases and J by 1 base, and 14 bases separated the two germline ends. CDR3 protein: CASSLRLRVGNTEAFF. The CDR3 bases are TGTGCCAGCAGCTTACGCCTGAGGGTCGGGAACACTGAAGCTTTCTTT.

The chain's CDR3 is CASSLEGGPVDTQYF. The DNA for the CDR3 is TGTGCCAGCAGCTTAGAAGGTGGGCCGGTCGATACGCAGTATTTT. This chain connects TRBV7-2 to TRBJ2-3; D is uncertain. Germline V gives CDR1 SGHTA, CDR2 FQGNSA. Trimming took 1 base from V and 6 from J, leaving 14 bases between them. The CDR3 totals 15 residues. Complete variable domain (other parts from reference TRBV7-2 and TRBJ2-3): GAGVSQSPSNKVTEKGKDVELRCDPISGHTALYWYRQSLGQGLEFLIYFQGNSAPDKSGLPSDRFSAERTGGSVSTLTIQRTQQEDSAVYLCASSLEGGPVDTQYFGPGTRLTVL.

This clonotype was seen once. One end of the junction is discordant with germline, which a read error may explain. The chain is built from TRBV4-1 and TRBJ1-5, with D uncertain. Germline CDR1 is MGHRA and CDR2 is YSYEKL. This CDR3 region has 14 residues. The CDR3 region has the DNA TGTGCCAGCAGCCTGCGACACCTCAATCAGCCCCAGCATTTT. This sequence encodes CASSLRHLNQPQHF.

The chain carries TRBV7-9 and TRBJ1-3; D perhaps matches TRBD1 (5 bases). V was cut by 3 bases and J by 7 bases, with 16 bases left in between. The CDR3 has 15 amino acids. Germline V gene data show CDR1 as SEHNR and CDR2 as FQNEAQ (reference sequence). The CDR3 loop reads CASSFGGALGNTIYF. The CDR3 nucleotides are TGTGCCAGCAGCTTTGGGGGAGCCCTTGGGAACACCATATATTTT.